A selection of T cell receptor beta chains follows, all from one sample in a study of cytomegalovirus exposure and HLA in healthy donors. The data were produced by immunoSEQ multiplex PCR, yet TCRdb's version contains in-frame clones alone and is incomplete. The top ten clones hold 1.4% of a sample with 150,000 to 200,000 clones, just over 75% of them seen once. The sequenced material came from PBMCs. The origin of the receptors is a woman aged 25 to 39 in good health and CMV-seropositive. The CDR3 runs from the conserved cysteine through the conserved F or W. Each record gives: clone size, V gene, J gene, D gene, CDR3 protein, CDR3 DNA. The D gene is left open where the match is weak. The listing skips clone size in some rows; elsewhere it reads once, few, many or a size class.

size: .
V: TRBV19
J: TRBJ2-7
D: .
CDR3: CASSKVQAPYEQYF
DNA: TGTGCCAGTAGTAAGGTCCAGGCCCCCTACGAGCAGTACTTC

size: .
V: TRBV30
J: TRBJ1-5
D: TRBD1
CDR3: CAWSNFGTGAGQPQHF
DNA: TGTGCCTGGAGTAACTTTGGGACAGGGGCGGGTCAGCCCCAGCATTTT

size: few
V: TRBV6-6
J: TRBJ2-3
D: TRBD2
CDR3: CASRSLGGEDTQYF
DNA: TGTGCCAGCAGATCACTTGGGGGGGAAGATACGCAGTATTTT

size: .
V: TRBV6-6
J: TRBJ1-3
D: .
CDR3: CASSYSFGGSGNTIYF
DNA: TGTGCCAGCAGTTACTCGTTCGGAGGGTCGGGAAACACCATATATTTT

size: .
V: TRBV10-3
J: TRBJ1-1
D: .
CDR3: CAISGQRNTEAFF
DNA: TGTGCCATCAGTGGACAGAGGAACACTGAAGCTTTCTTT

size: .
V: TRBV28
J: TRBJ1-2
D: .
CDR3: CASSSPGGIPYGYTF
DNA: TGTGCCAGCAGTTCTCCCGGGGGGATTCCCTATGGCTACACCTTC

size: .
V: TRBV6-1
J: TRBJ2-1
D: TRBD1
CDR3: CASTPGTGSYNEQFF
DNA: TGTGCCAGCACCCCTGGGACAGGGAGTTACAATGAGCAGTTCTTC

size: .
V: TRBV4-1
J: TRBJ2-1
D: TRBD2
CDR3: CASSQDPTSGRLYNEQFF
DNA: TGCGCCAGCAGCCAAGATCCCACTAGCGGGAGGCTCTACAATGAGCAGTTCTTC

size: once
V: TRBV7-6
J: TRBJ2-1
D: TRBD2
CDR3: CASSPGGSSGMSEQFF
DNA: TGTGCCAGCAGCCCAGGGGGGTCTAGCGGGATGAGTGAGCAGTTCTTC

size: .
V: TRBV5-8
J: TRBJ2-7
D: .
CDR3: CASSLVRGRLFYEQYF
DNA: TGTGCCAGCAGCTTGGTACGGGGGAGACTGTTCTACGAGCAGTACTTC

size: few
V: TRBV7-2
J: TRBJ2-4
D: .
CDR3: CASSPRMGSQGNIQYF
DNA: TGTGCCAGCAGCCCCCGCATGGGATCGCAGGGAAACATTCAGTACTTC

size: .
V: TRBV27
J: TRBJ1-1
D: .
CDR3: CASSRDSAVYEAFF
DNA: TGTGCCAGCAGCAGGGATTCGGCGGTGTATGAGGCTTTCTTT

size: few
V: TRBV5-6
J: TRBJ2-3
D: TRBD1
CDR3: CASSLGTGGADTQYF
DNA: TGTGCCAGCAGCTTGGGGACAGGGGGAGCAGATACGCAGTATTTT

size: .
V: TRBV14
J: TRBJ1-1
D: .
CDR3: CASRGGSTEAFF
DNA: TGTGCCAGCCGAGGGGGATCGACTGAAGCTTTCTTT

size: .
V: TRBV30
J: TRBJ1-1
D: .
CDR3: CAWTGQTNTEAFF
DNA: TGTGCCTGGACAGGTCAGACGAACACTGAAGCTTTCTTT

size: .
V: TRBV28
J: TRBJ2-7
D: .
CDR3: CASTDPGDEQYF
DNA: TGTGCCAGCACCGACCCGGGGGACGAGCAGTACTTC

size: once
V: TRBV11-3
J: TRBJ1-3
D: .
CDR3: CASSPGLISGNTIYF
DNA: TGTGCCAGCAGCCCGGGATTAATCTCTGGAAACACCATATATTTT

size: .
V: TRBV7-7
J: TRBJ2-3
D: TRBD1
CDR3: CASSPGTGGPDTQYF
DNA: TGTGCCAGCAGCCCCGGGACAGGGGGCCCAGATACGCAGTATTTT

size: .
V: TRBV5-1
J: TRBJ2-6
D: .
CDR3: CASTLGRASGANVLTF
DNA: TGCGCCAGCACCTTAGGCAGGGCCTCTGGGGCCAACGTCCTGACTTTC

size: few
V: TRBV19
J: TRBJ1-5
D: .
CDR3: CASSRQGGDQPQHF
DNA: TGTGCCAGTAGTAGGCAGGGAGGAGATCAGCCCCAGCATTTT

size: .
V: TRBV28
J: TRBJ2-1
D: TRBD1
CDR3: CASSPSDRGQQFF
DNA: TGTGCCAGCAGTCCGTCGGACAGGGGTCAACAGTTCTTC

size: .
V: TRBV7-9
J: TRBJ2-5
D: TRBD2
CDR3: CASSSLSLPAGGETQYF
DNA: TGTGCCAGCAGCAGCTTATCCTTGCCAGCGGGAGGGGAGACCCAGTACTTC

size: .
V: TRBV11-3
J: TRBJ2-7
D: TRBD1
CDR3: CASSPRQGYEQYF
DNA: TGTGCCAGCAGCCCAAGACAGGGATACGAGCAGTACTTC

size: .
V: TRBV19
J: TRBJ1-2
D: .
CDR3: CASSIDLETALSYGYTF
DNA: TGTGCCAGTAGTATAGATCTAGAGACAGCTCTTAGCTATGGCTACACCTTC

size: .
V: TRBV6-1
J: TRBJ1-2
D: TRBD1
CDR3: CASSGQGIYGYTF
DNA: TGTGCCAGCTCGGGACAGGGAATCTATGGCTACACCTTC

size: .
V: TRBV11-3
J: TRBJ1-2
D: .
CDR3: CASSLEGGANGYTF
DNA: TGTGCCAGCAGCTTAGAAGGGGGGGCGAATGGCTACACCTTC

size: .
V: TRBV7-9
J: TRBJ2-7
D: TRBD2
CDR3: CASSSGLAGGYEQYF
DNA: TGTGCCAGCAGCTCAGGACTAGCGGGAGGTTACGAGCAGTACTTC

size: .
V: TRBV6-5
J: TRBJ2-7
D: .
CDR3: CASSYSHGQQAFEQYF
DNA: TGTGCCAGCAGTTACTCGCACGGACAGCAAGCTTTCGAGCAGTACTTC

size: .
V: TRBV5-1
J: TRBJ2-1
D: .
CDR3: CASSLGQGNEQFF
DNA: TGCGCCAGCAGCTTGGGGCAGGGCAATGAGCAGTTCTTC

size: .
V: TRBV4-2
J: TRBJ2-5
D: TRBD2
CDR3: CASSPRGTSEQETQYF
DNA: TGTGCCAGCAGCCCCCGGGGGACTAGCGAACAAGAGACCCAGTACTTC

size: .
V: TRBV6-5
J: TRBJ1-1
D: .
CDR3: CASSEWSRVVAFF
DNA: TGTGCCAGCAGTGAATGGTCCCGGGTTGTAGCTTTCTTT

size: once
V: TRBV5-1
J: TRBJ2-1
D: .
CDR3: CASKYYNEQFF
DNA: TGCGCCAGCAAATATTACAATGAGCAGTTCTTC

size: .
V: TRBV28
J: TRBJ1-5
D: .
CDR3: CASSRVPSNQPQHF
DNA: TGTGCCAGCAGTCGCGTACCTAGCAATCAGCCCCAGCATTTT

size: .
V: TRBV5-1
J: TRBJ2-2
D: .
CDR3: CASSLGSSSPPTGELFF
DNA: TGCGCCAGCAGCTTGGGGTCAAGTAGTCCACCCACCGGGGAGCTGTTTTTT

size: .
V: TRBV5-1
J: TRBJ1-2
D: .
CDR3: CASSLGSTLNYGYTF
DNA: TGCGCCAGCAGCTTGGGGTCGACTCTTAACTATGGCTACACCTTC

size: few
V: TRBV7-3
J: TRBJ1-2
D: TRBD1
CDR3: CASSLGQAMSYTF
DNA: TGTGCCAGCAGCCTGGGACAGGCTATGAGCTACACCTTC

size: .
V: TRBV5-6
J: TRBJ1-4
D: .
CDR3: CASSFRSSGINEKLFF
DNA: TGTGCCAGCAGCTTTAGAAGCTCGGGAATAAATGAAAAACTGTTTTTT

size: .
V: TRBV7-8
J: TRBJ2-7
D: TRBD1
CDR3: CASSRGTGRKNEQYF
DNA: TGTGCCAGCAGCCGCGGGACAGGGAGAAAGAACGAGCAGTACTTC

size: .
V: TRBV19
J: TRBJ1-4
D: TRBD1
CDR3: CASSIETGVEKLFF
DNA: TGTGCCAGTAGTATAGAGACAGGGGTGGAAAAACTGTTTTTT

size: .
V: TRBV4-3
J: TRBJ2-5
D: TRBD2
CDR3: CASSQDLSGGLQETQYF
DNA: TGCGCCAGCAGCCAAGATCTATCGGGAGGACTCCAAGAGACCCAGTACTTC

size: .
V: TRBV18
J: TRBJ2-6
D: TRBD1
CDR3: CASSPPGNGQGAGANVLTF
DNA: TGTGCCAGCTCACCACCGGGGAATGGTCAGGGGGCCGGGGCCAACGTCCTGACTTTC

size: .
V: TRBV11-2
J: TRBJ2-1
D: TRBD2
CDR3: CASSLRGAGGPNEQFF
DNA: TGTGCCAGCAGCCTGCGGGGGGCGGGAGGGCCAAATGAGCAGTTCTTC

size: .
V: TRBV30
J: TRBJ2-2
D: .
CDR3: CAWAGRTDRNTGELFF
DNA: TGTGCCTGGGCGGGCCGGACAGACAGGAACACCGGGGAGCTGTTTTTT

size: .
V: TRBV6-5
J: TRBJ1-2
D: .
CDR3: CASRQPPGLGGYTF
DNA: TGTGCCAGCAGGCAACCCCCAGGGCTCGGTGGCTACACCTTC

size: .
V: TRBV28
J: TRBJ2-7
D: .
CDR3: CASSLLDISYEQYF
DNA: TGTGCCAGCAGTTTATTGGACATCTCCTACGAGCAGTACTTC

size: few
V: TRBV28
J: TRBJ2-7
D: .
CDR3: CASSFTPTGSYEQYF
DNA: TGTGCCAGCAGTTTTACCCCGACAGGCTCCTACGAGCAGTACTTC

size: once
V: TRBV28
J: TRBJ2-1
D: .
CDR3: CASSPPRSGFYNEQFF
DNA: TGTGCCAGCAGTCCCCCGCGTAGCGGCTTCTACAATGAGCAGTTCTTC

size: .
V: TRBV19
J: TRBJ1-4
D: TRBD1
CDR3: CASRPTGVREKLFF
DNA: TGTGCCAGTAGGCCCACAGGGGTCCGTGAAAAACTGTTTTTT

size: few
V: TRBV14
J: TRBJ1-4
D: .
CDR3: CASSQGGQATNEKLFF
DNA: TGTGCCAGCAGCCAGGGGGGGCAGGCGACTAATGAAAAACTGTTTTTT

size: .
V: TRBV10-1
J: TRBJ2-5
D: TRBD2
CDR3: CASSAGTSGRGETQYF
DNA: TGCGCCAGCAGTGCCGGGACTAGCGGGAGAGGGGAGACCCAGTACTTC

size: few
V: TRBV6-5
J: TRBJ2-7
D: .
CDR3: CASSPDSVSYEQYF
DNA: TGTGCCAGCAGTCCCGACAGCGTTTCCTACGAGCAGTACTTC

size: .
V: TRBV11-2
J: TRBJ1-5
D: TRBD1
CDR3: CASSPLTGTVDQPQHF
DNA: TGTGCCAGCAGCCCACTGACAGGGACGGTTGACCAGCCCCAGCATTTT

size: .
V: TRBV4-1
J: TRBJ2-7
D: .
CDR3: CASSQISPSSYEQYF
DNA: TGCGCCAGCAGCCAAATCTCCCCTAGCAGCTACGAGCAGTACTTC

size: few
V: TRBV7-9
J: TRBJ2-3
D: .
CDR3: CASSLEGGADTQYF
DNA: TGTGCCAGCAGCTTAGAGGGAGGTGCAGATACGCAGTATTTT